This T cell receptor beta chain was identified during a study of cytomegalovirus exposure and HLA in healthy donors. Study at large: From roughly 180 million T cells, an earlier analysis saw roughly 110 million unique TCR beta sequences.

Trimming removed 5 bases from V and 3 bases from J, with 7 bases in between. Germline V gene sequence: CDR1 GTSNPN, CDR2 SVGIG (reference sequence). The CDR3 totals 11 residues. As concerns this clone: Its antigen is not known.

Study-level points and caveats: Fewer than 20,000 TCR beta sequences were associated with HLA alleles at 0.05 false discovery rate in a later analysis. Presence/absence analyses supposed approximately even sequencing depth among donors. Under in vitro conditions, a few CMV-associated chains were confirmed as specific for CMV antigens.

PCR used 60 Vbeta primers and 13 Jbeta primers. Some clones are missing from TCRdb's copy, which holds only in-frame ones; the method was immunoSEQ multiplex PCR. The table includes around 50,000 clones, over 70% detected once. The sequence came from a man aged 30 to 45 in good health and CMV-seropositive. Sample: PBMCs. J is TRBJ1-2 and V is TRBV30; D is unresolved. CDR3 loop: CAWGRHYGYTF. The CDR3 DNA sequence: TGTGCCTGGGGGCGACACTATGGCTACACCTTC.